This entry lists 28 T cell receptor beta chains sequenced from one sample in a study of long-term antiretroviral therapy in people with HIV. Running of the v3.0 immunoSEQ assay took place at survey level. Using immunoSEQ multiplex PCR, the repertoire was profiled, and TCRdb retains in-frame clones only, with some absent. The sample contains roughly 33,000 clones, about 74% of which appear only once. Sequenced here: unsorted PBMCs, sampled 2 years after starting antiretroviral therapy. The source is a woman in her fifties or sixties with HIV.

The chain combines TRBV21-1 with TRBJ2-2; the table's D call of TRBD1 was not tested on the DNA. TRBV21-1 is assigned pseudogene status. The CDR3 has 17 residues. This chain's CDR3 is CASSNGSGTGTAGELFF. CDR3 bases: TGTGCCAGCAGCAACGGGTCCGGGACAGGGACCGCCGGGGAGCTGTTTTTT.

The chain uses TRBV12-5 and TRBJ2-2, with D possibly matching TRBD1 (5 bases). In germline, CDR1 is LGHNT, CDR2 FRNRAP. The length of the CDR3 is 14 residues. The ends were cut back, 7 bases at V and 3 bases at J, with 12 bases in the middle. The CDR3 reads CASEPGIHTGELFF. The DNA of the CDR3 is TGTGCTAGTGAGCCAGGGATACACACCGGGGAGCTGTTTTTT.

This chain links TRBV7-3 with TRBJ2-2; tentatively, D is TRBD1 or TRBD2 (5 bases each). The CDR3 is 16 amino acids. With 5 bases removed from V and 4 bases from J, the gap between germline ends came to 17 bases. Germline CDR1 SGHTA, CDR2 FQGTGA. CDR3 in amino acids: CASSHETGTFTGELFF. In nucleotides, the CDR3 is TGTGCCAGCAGCCATGAGACCGGGACCTTCACCGGGGAGCTGTTTTTT.

CDR3 bases: TGTGCCAGCAGCCGGGGACAGGGATCCGTAGCCAAAAACATTCAGTACTTC. This translates into CASSRGQGSVAKNIQYF. The chain combines TRBV7-9 with TRBJ2-4; TRBD1 aligns across 9 bases. The CDR3 runs to 17 residues. Germline CDR1 is SEHNR and CDR2 is FQNEAQ (reference sequence). Trimming cost V 5 bases and J 0 bases; bases outside gene matches: 8. Together with reference TRBV7-9 and TRBJ2-4, the CDR3 gives the full variable domain: DTGVSQNPRHKITKRGQNVTFRCDPISEHNRLYWYRQTLGQGPEFLTYFQNEAQLEKSRLLSDRFSAERPKGSFSTLEIQRTEQGDSAMYLCASSRGQGSVAKNIQYFGAGTRLSVL.

In this sample, this clone turned up once. This chain joins TRBV30 and TRBJ1-3; D is undetermined. Per germline, CDR1 GTSNPN and CDR2 SVGIG (reference sequence). Trimming removed 5 bases from V and 0 bases from J, with 14 bases in between. The CDR3 sequence is 15 residues long. CDR3 DNA: TGTGCCTGGGGCGTACAAGGAGCCTCTGGAAACACCATATATTTT. It specifies CAWGVQGASGNTIYF.

The chain carries TRBV6-5 and TRBJ1-4; 7 bases are shared with TRBD1. The CDR3 loop spans 14 amino acids. V shed 2 bases and J 12 bases; nucleotides not matched to a gene: 9. Germline assignment: CDR1 MNHEY and CDR2 SVGAGI. Here the CDR3 DNA reads TGTGCCAGCAGTTACACACGGGACAGTTGGGAACTGTTTTTT. Translated: CASSYTRDSWELFF.

In this sample, this clone turned up a few times. This chain uses TRBV6-5 with TRBJ1-6, with 9 nucleotides matching TRBD1. The CDR3 is 15 residues long. The V and J ends lost 6 bases and 9 bases, in that order; junction bases with no gene match: 9. Germline lookup yields CDR1 MNHEY and CDR2 SVGAGI. CDR3 protein: CASSSTGGRGSPLHF. CDR3 in DNA: TGTGCCAGCAGCTCTACAGGGGGCCGAGGTTCACCCCTCCACTTT.

The chain employs TRBV11-2 and TRBJ2-2, with D perhaps TRBD2 (6 bases). The ends were cut back, 2 bases at V and 3 bases at J, with 10 bases in the middle. CDR1 SGHAT and CDR2 FQNNGV come from the germline V gene. This CDR3 is built from 15 residues. The CDR3 region is CASSLRLEDTGELFF. The CDR3 DNA is TGTGCCAGCAGCTTAAGACTAGAGGACACCGGGGAGCTGTTTTTT.

The chain couples TRBV19 to TRBJ2-1; 7 bases map to TRBD2. The CDR3 is 15 amino acids. The junction had 14 bases not matched to a gene; V was cut back by 8 bases and J by 7 bases. The germline CDR1 and CDR2 sequences are LNHDA and SQIVND (reference sequence). CDR3 nucleotides: TGTGCCAGTGCCCCAAGCGGGAATTTTGGGAATGAGCAGTTCTTC. Translation: CASAPSGNFGNEQFF.

The V call is TRBV6-1, the J call TRBJ1-5; D possibly corresponds to TRBD1 (5 bases). In germline, CDR1 is MNHNS, CDR2 SASEGT. The CDR3 extends over 11 amino acids. V dropped 2 bases and J dropped 9 bases, with 5 bases sitting between them. The CDR3 loop is CASSERGPQHF. As DNA, the CDR3 is TGTGCCAGCAGTGAAAGGGGGCCCCAGCATTTT.

This chain uses TRBV5-8 with TRBJ2-2; D perhaps matches TRBD1 (6 bases). V was pared by 4 bases and J by 6 bases, with 10 bases between. The CDR3 length is 13 residues. Per germline, CDR1 SGHTS and CDR2 YDEGEE. The CDR3 here is CASSLDSSGELFF. DNA for the CDR3: TGTGCCAGCAGCCTGGACAGTTCCGGGGAGCTGTTTTTT. The entire variable domain, with the rest obtained from reference TRBV5-8 and TRBJ2-2, is as follows: EAGVTQSPTHLIKTRGQQATLRCSPISGHTSVYWYQQALGLGLQFLLWYDEGEERNRGNFPPRFSGRQFPNYSSELNVNALELEDSALYLCASSLDSSGELFFGEGSRLTVL.

This chain links TRBV20-1 with TRBJ2-1; 7 nucleotides agree with TRBD1. The CDR3 sequence is 11 residues long. Germline V CDR1 and CDR2: DFQATT, SNEGSKA (reference sequence). After removal of 3 bases from V and 9 bases from J, the junction contained 2 bases not matched to a gene. CDR3 loop: CSASGDSEQFF. In DNA, the CDR3 is TGCAGTGCTAGCGGGGACAGTGAGCAGTTCTTC.

The chain uses TRBV30 and TRBJ2-3; 14 nucleotides match TRBD2. The CDR3 has 14 residues. Losses at the gene ends were 2 bases for V and 8 bases for J; bases not matched to a gene: 3. Germline CDR1 GTSNPN, CDR2 SVGIG (reference sequence). CDR3 protein: CAWSYGLAGGTQYF. CDR3 sequence (DNA): TGTGCCTGGAGTTACGGACTAGCGGGGGGTACGCAGTATTTT.

This clone showed up just once. Here the CDR3 DNA reads TGTGCCAGCAGTTCAGGGACAGGACCCTACAATGAGCAGTTCTTC. Amino acids: CASSSGTGPYNEQFF. V gene TRBV7-3 combines with J gene TRBJ2-1; the match to TRBD1 covers 8 bases. V dropped 6 bases and J dropped 2; count of bases not matched to a gene: 6. The CDR3 extends over 15 amino acids. Germline CDR1 reads SGHTA; CDR2 reads FQGTGA.

The V gene is TRBV27, the J gene TRBJ1-4; the D gene is possibly TRBD1 (6 bases). This CDR3 contains 20 residues. Germline loops: CDR1 MNHEY, CDR2 SMNVEV (reference sequence). V was pared by 5 bases and J by 3 bases, with 28 bases between. The CDR3 protein is CASSPSRVLARGRSNEKLFF. Here the CDR3 DNA reads TGTGCCAGCAGTCCATCGCGAGTCCTGGCGCGGGGGCGGTCTAATGAAAAACTGTTTTTT.

The rearrangement joins TRBV27 to TRBJ2-7; 8 nucleotides agree with TRBD2. The length of the CDR3 is 14 residues. Germline CDR1 reads MNHEY; CDR2 reads SMNVEV (reference sequence). Unmatched junction bases numbered 7, after V lost 5 bases and J lost 4 bases. The CDR3 is CASSTGLESYEQYF. Written as DNA, the CDR3 is TGTGCCAGCAGTACGGGACTAGAGTCATACGAGCAGTACTTC.

The V gene is TRBV4-1, the J gene TRBJ2-1, with D maybe TRBD1 (5 bases). The CDR3 contains 16 residues. Looked up from germline, CDR1 is MGHRA and CDR2 is YSYEKL. V was shortened by 1 base and J by 8 bases, with 18 bases between the two germline ends. The CDR3 sequence is CASSQGEGVSAYEQFF. DNA of the CDR3: TGCGCCAGCAGCCAAGGGGAAGGGGTTTCGGCGTATGAGCAGTTCTTC.

The chain has TRBV27 and TRBJ2-2; D is tentatively TRBD1 or TRBD2 (5 bases each). This CDR3 is built from 16 residues. Germline CDR1 MNHEY, CDR2 SMNVEV (reference sequence). V was trimmed by 8 bases and J by 3 bases, leaving 19 bases between them. The CDR3 DNA follows: TGTGCCAGCGGAAACTCCGGGACGTTATACACCGGGGAGCTGTTTTTT. Translation: CASGNSGTLYTGELFF.

This clone is a singleton in its sample. The V call is TRBV18, the J call TRBJ2-2, with D perhaps TRBD2 (6 bases). Germline-derived CDR1 and CDR2 are KGHSH and LQKENI. Trimming stripped 6 bases from V and 8 bases from J, with 16 bases between. This CDR3 region has 14 residues. The CDR3 DNA follows: TGTGCCAGCTCCAAATCGGGAGAACGGGGGGAGCTGTTTTTT. This gives the protein CASSKSGERGELFF.

This chain's CDR3 is CASSRGGTGNTIYF. The CDR3 bases are TGTGCCAGCAGCAGGGGAGGGACTGGAAACACCATATATTTT. This chain links TRBV6-1 with TRBJ1-3; weak D call: TRBD1 (6 bases). V shed 6 bases and J shed 2 bases, with 11 bases lying between them. CDR3 size: 14 residues. CDR1 and CDR2 (germline): MNHNS, SASEGT.

The chain is built from TRBV5-1 and TRBJ2-3; D gene unclear. Trimming left V 2 bases short and J 3 bases short, with 4 bases between. Germline V lookup: CDR1 SGHRS, CDR2 YFSETQ. The CDR3 has 12 amino acids. The CDR3 reads CASSFPTDTQYF. The CDR3 bases are TGCGCCAGCAGCTTCCCGACAGATACGCAGTATTTT.

J is TRBJ2-5 and V is TRBV5-1; TRBD1 agrees at 7 bases. The CDR3 covers 14 residues. Losses at the gene ends were 4 bases for V and 1 base for J; bases not matched to a gene: 4. Germline CDR1 and CDR2: SGHRS and YFSETQ. The CDR3 sequence is CASSRGQSQETQYF. The CDR3 region has the DNA TGCGCCAGCAGCAGGGGACAGAGCCAAGAGACCCAGTACTTC. Supplemented by reference TRBV5-1 and TRBJ2-5, the full variable domain reads KAGVTQTPRYLIKTRGQQVTLSCSPISGHRSVSWYQQTPGQGLQFLFEYFSETQRNKGNFPGRFSGRQFSNSRSEMNVSTLELGDSALYLCASSRGQSQETQYFGPGTRLLVL.

The rearrangement uses TRBV5-1 and TRBJ2-7, with D possibly TRBD1 on 5 matching bases. Germline values: CDR1 SGHRS, CDR2 YFSETQ. V was shortened by 3 bases and J by 0 bases, with 13 bases between the two germline ends. This CDR3 contains 15 residues. The CDR3 protein is CASSYGHQPSYEQYF. CDR3 nucleotides: TGCGCCAGCAGCTATGGACACCAACCCTCCTACGAGCAGTACTTC.

A single count supports this clone. The V and J genes are TRBV5-4 and TRBJ2-1, with unresolved D. The CDR3 runs to 14 residues. CDR1 SGHNT and CDR2 YYREEE come from the germline V gene (reference sequence). V was trimmed by 3 bases and J by 8 bases, leaving 15 bases between them. CDR3 sequence: CASSSFIGIHEQFF. The DNA for the CDR3 is TGTGCCAGCAGCTCATTTATAGGGATTCATGAGCAGTTCTTC.

In its sample, this clone was seen a few times. V and J are TRBV2 and TRBJ1-3; TRBD1 is a possible D gene (6 bases). Trimming left V 6 bases short and J 4 bases short, with 16 bases between. CDR1 SNHLY and CDR2 FYNNEI come from the germline V gene. This CDR3 has 15 amino acids. CDR3 sequence reads: CASSVRDNRGNTIYF. The CDR3 DNA reads as TGTGCCAGCAGCGTCCGGGACAATCGAGGAAACACCATATATTTT.

The V call is TRBV28, the J call TRBJ1-6; D is unresolved. V dropped 5 bases and J dropped 0 bases, with 8 bases sitting between them. The CDR3 runs 15 residues. Germline V gives CDR1 MDHEN, CDR2 SYDVKM. CDR3 coding DNA: TGTGCCAGCAGTATGTGGAGCTCCTATAATTCACCCCTCCACTTT. It translates to CASSMWSSYNSPLHF.

The V gene is TRBV6-6, the J gene TRBJ2-3; the D call may be TRBD1 or TRBD2 (5 bases each). The germline CDR1 and CDR2 sequences are MNHNY and SVGAGI (reference sequence). This CDR3 is built from 16 residues. V gave up 2 bases and J gave up 5 bases, with 17 bases separating them. The CDR3 coding sequence is TGTGCCAGCAGTTACACCGGGACCTCAGAGGAAGATACGCAGTATTTT. This sequence encodes CASSYTGTSEEDTQYF.

The rearrangement joins TRBV29-1 to TRBJ1-2; TRBD1 might be the D (6 bases). Trimming cost V 4 bases and J 5 bases, with 8 bases left between them. The CDR3 is made up of 11 amino acids. Germline CDR1 is SQVTM and CDR2 is ANQGSEA. The DNA for the CDR3 is TGCAGCGTTGGGGGGGCTTATGGCTACACCTTC. Protein product: CSVGGAYGYTF.